This record concerns one T cell receptor (beta chain) sequence. This clonotype was recorded many times. Its antigen has not been determined. Per-nucleotide qualities are absent, and no much larger clonotype sits a single base away. The healthy controls were volunteers from a blood bank in Maryland, USA. Unsorted PBMC libraries were generated from 2 million PBMCs stored in RNAlater at -80 °C until RNA extraction. PBMCs were separated from peripheral blood using Ficoll-Hypaque density gradient centrifugation and then cryopreserved in liquid nitrogen. These data come from a study of neurological immune-mediated disorders (dated by TCRdb to between 2017 and 2020). For the study in its entirety: Peripheral blood TCR-beta repertoires from patients with HTLV-I-associated myelopathy (HAM/TSP), patients with multiple sclerosis, and healthy controls were compared in the study using UMI-based sequencing. Alongside PBMC samples, the set of approximately 100 TCR-beta libraries contained longitudinal samples, technical triplicates, and paired CD4+ and CD8+ T-cell subsets that had been sorted. The cohort comprised 68 subjects: roughly 14 HAM/TSP patients, 35 or so multiple sclerosis patients and about 20 healthy controls.

Overall study outcomes, separate from this receptor: The highest TCR clonal expansion was observed in HAM/TSP patients, whereas the lowest was observed in MS patients, even when compared with healthy controls. Across subjects, expanded clones never shared an identical CDR3 amino acid sequence, which suggests that the TCR-beta repertoires in every group were private.

Compared with germline, V lacks 3 bases and J lacks 4 bases; bases without a gene match: 7. From its cysteine to its phenylalanine, the CDR3 spans 14 amino acids. CDR3 DNA only is kept here, 42 bases in frame from base 1. CDR1 and CDR2, looked up from the germline V gene (reference sequence), are DFQATT and SNEGSKA. cDNA was synthesized by template-switch 5'RACE using a primer carrying a 10-nucleotide random unique molecular identifier by which each TCR transcript was tagged. Over 200 million TCR-beta sequences, covering 15-18 subjects, were produced in each sequencing run. The RNeasy kit was used to extract total RNA. Using the KAPA Real-time Library Amplification kit, TCR-beta VDJ regions were amplified with primers for the TCR constant region and the 5'RACE anchor. Sample indexes and Illumina adaptors were added in a first PCR, after which library yield was increased in a second PCR. After Ampure bead purification, the TCR product of roughly 650 bp was size-selected on a 2% E-gel SizeSelection system. Library quality was checked on a Bioanalyzer, concentration was measured with Qubit, and libraries were quantified with the Kapa Library Quantification kit before pooling. Paired-end 2 x 150 bp sequencing of the libraries was performed on an Illumina HiSeq 2500. To increase sequence diversity, roughly 24-32% phiX was spiked into each library pool. The authors processed their data as follows. The quality-filtered reads were processed with the UMI-based MiGEC pipeline, whose error correction step removed more than 80% of the raw TCR sequences. VDJ genes were aligned to IMGT germline references, and clonotypes were defined by unique CDR3 amino acid sequence plus V-J genes. VDJtools evaluated clonal expansion, Shannon diversity and CDR3 relatedness (CalcPairwiseDistances, ClusterSamples); CLCbio workbench built phylogenetic trees. Clones with at least 8 unique UMIs were defined as expanded, with this threshold being based on coefficient-of-variation modelling across technical triplicates. Using fastp trimming at Q25 and MiXCR clonotype assembly, TCRdb reanalyzed the public sequencing data and kept in-frame beta chains. Here each entry gathers all rows of one CDR3 protein and keeps the most common genes and DNA. TCRdb, rather than the study authors, made the V and J calls. Recorded for this sample are under 85,000 distinct CDR3 sequences; around 10% of them occurred a single time. Of the sample, about 1.7% falls within the top ten clones.

Here the chain combines TRBV20-1 and TRBJ2-7; the junction holds 9 bases that match TRBD2. Sequenced input: PBMCs. This receptor was obtained from a man in his forties in good health. The CDR3: CSASSSGRTYEQYF. In nucleotides, the sequence is TGCAGTGCTAGTTCCAGCGGGAGGACGTACGAGCAGTACTTC.